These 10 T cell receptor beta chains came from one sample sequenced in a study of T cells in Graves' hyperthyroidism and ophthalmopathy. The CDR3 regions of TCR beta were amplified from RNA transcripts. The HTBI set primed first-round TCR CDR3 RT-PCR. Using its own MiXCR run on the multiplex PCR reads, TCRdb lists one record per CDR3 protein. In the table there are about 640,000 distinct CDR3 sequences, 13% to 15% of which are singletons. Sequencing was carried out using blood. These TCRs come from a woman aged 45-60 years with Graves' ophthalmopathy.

CDR3 region: CASRDALGAQETQYF. CDR3 DNA sequence: TGTGCCAGCAGAGACGCCTTGGGGGCCCAAGAGACCCAGTACTTC. The chain has TRBV6-1 and TRBJ2-5, with D perhaps TRBD1 (6 bases). Germline V lookup: CDR1 MNHNS, CDR2 SASEGT. The CDR3 has 15 amino acids. V was shortened by 6 bases and J by 1 base, with 15 bases between the two germline ends.

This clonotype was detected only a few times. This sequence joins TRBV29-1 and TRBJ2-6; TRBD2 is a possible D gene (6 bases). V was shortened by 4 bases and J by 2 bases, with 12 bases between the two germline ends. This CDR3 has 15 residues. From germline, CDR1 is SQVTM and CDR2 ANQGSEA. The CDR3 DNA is TGCAGCGTTGTTGGGGGAGGCCCTGGGGCCAACGTCCTGACTTTC. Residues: CSVVGGGPGANVLTF.

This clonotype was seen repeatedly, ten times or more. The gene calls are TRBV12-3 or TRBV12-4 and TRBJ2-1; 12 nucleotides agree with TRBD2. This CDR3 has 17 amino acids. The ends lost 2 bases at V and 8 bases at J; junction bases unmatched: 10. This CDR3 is CASSLYGLAGGIDEQFF. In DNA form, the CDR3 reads TGTGCCAGCAGTTTATACGGTCTAGCGGGAGGGATCGATGAGCAGTTCTTC.

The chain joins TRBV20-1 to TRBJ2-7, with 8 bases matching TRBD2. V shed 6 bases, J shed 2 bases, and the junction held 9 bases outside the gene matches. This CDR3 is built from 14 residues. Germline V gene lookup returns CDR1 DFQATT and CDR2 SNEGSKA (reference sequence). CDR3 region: CSAKSGSNAYEQYF. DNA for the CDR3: TGCAGTGCAAAAAGCGGGAGTAATGCCTACGAGCAGTACTTC.

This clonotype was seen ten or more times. The CDR3: CSVRESGRTYEQYF. CDR3 nucleotide sequence: TGCAGTGTCAGAGAGAGCGGGAGGACCTACGAGCAGTACTTC. V and J are TRBV20-1 and TRBJ2-7; TRBD2 matches 9 bases. Trimming took 7 bases from V and 2 from J; bases not matched to a gene: 9. The CDR3 is 14 amino acids. Germline CDR1 and CDR2: DFQATT and SNEGSKA (reference sequence).

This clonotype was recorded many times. CDR3 region: CASSLDPGVDTQYF. The CDR3 nucleotides are TGTGCCAGCAGCTTAGATCCAGGGGTGGATACGCAGTATTTT. The rearrangement joins TRBV7-2 to TRBJ2-3; possibly TRBD1 for D (6 bases). The CDR3 is 14 amino acids. The V end was cut by 1 base, the J end by 6 bases, with 11 bases between. CDR1 is SGHTA, CDR2 FQGNSA, per germline.

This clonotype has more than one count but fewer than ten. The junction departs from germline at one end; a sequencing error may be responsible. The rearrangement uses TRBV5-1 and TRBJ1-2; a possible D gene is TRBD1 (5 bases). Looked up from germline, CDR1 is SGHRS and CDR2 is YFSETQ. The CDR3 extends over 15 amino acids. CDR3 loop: CASNLGRREDYGYTF. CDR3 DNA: TGCGCCAGCAACTTGGGGCGCAGGGAGGACTATGGCTACACCTTC.

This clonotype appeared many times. The chain's CDR3 is CASSQSGQIFHNEQFF. The DNA for the CDR3 is TGTGCCAGCAGTCAGTCGGGACAGATATTCCACAATGAGCAGTTCTTC. The chain couples TRBV2 to TRBJ2-1; 7 bases agree with TRBD1. Germline V gene sequence: CDR1 SNHLY, CDR2 FYNNEI. CDR3 size: 16 residues. V shed 5 bases and J 5 bases; nucleotides not matched to a gene: 12.

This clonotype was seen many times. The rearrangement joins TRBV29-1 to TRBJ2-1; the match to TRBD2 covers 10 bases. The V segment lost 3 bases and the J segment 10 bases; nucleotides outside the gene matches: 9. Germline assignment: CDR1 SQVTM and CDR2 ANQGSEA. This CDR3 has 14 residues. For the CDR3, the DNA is TGCAGCGTTGAGAGTCTAGCGGGAGTCTTAGAGCAGTTCTTC. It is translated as CSVESLAGVLEQFF.

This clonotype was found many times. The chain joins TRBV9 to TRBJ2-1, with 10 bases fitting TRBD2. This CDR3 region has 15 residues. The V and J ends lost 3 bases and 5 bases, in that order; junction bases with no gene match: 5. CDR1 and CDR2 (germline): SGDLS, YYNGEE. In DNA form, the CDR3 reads TGTGCCAGCAGCGGAGGGACTAGCGCACACAATGAGCAGTTCTTC. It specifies CASSGGTSAHNEQFF.